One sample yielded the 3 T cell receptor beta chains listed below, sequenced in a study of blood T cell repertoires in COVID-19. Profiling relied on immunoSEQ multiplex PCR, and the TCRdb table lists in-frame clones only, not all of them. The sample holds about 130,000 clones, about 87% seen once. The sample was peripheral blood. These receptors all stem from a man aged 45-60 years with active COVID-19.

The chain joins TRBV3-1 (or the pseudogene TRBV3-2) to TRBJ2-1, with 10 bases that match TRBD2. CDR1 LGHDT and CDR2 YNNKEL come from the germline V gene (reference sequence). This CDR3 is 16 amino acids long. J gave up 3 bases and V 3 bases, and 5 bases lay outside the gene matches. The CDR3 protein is CASSQRGLAYYNEQFF. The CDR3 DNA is TGTGCCAGCAGCCAGAGGGGACTAGCGTACTACAATGAGCAGTTCTTC.

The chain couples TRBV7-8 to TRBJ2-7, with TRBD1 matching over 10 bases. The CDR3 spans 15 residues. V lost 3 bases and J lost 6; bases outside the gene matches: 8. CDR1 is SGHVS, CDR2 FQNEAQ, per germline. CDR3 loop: CASSFRRDRGGEQYF. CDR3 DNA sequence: TGTGCCAGCAGCTTTAGGAGGGACAGGGGTGGCGAGCAGTACTTC.

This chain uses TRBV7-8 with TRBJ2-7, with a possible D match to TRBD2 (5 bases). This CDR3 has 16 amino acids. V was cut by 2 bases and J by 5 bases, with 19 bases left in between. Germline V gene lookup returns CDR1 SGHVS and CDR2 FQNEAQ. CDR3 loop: CASSLRVWVATNEQYF. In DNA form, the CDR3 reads TGTGCCAGCAGCTTAAGAGTTTGGGTAGCGACGAACGAGCAGTACTTC.